One and the same sample provided the 10 T cell receptor beta chains below, sequenced in a study of shared clonotypes between healthy human individuals. The table came from immunoSEQ multiplex PCR; TCRdb's copy has only in-frame clones and leaves some out. The repertoire holds 200,000 to 250,000 clones, over 60% seen once, with roughly 11% in the top ten. Sample: memory CD4+ T cells sorted from blood. Subset of the sample: CD45RA-negative fraction. The receptor source for this set is a man between 25 and 39 years old in good health.

This chain joins TRBV5-1 and TRBJ2-5, with D perhaps assigned TRBD1 or TRBD2 (5 bases each). Between the trimmed V and J ends, which lost 0 bases and 5 bases, there was a span of 14 bases. The CDR3 is 15 amino acids. Germline V gene lookup returns CDR1 SGHRS and CDR2 YFSETQ. The CDR3: CASSLDGAKGETQYF. CDR3 nucleotides: TGCGCCAGCAGCTTGGACGGGGCCAAAGGGGAGACCCAGTACTTC.

The chain links TRBV19 to TRBJ2-1, with 12 bases identical to TRBD2. Germline-derived CDR1 and CDR2 are LNHDA and SQIVND (reference sequence). The CDR3 has 16 residues. After removal of 5 bases from V and 10 bases from J, the junction contained 12 bases not matched to a gene. CDR3 sequence reads: CASSVVTSGRRREQFF. CDR3 DNA: TGTGCCAGTAGTGTCGTCACTAGCGGGAGGCGGAGGGAGCAGTTCTTC.

The J gene is TRBJ2-3, the V gene TRBV14; D is perhaps TRBD2 (6 bases). Trimming pared 4 bases from V and 1 base from J, leaving 15 bases between. Germline V gene data show CDR1 as SGHDN and CDR2 as FVKESK. The CDR3 spans 16 residues. CDR3 bases: TGTGCCAGCAGCCTCCTAGCGCGCGGTCGCACAGATACGCAGTATTTT. Its translation: CASSLLARGRTDTQYF.

The chain combines TRBV7-9 with TRBJ2-1; D may be TRBD1 (6 bases). V was trimmed by 5 bases and J by 8 bases, leaving 10 bases between them. Germline V gene sequence: CDR1 SEHNR, CDR2 FQNEAQ (reference sequence). The CDR3 is made up of 12 amino acids. The CDR3 reads CASSPQGYEQFF. CDR3 DNA: TGTGCCAGCAGCCCACAGGGCTATGAGCAGTTCTTC.

The rearrangement links TRBV7-2 to TRBJ1-1; TRBD1 agrees at 8 bases. Germline V gene lookup returns CDR1 SGHTA and CDR2 FQGNSA. J lost 0 bases, V lost 5 bases, and 11 bases had no gene match. This CDR3 is built from 17 residues. The CDR3 spells CASSPPRQGLMNTEAFF. CDR3 DNA sequence: TGTGCCAGCAGCCCGCCGAGACAGGGGTTAATGAACACTGAAGCTTTCTTT.

The V gene is TRBV5-1, the J gene TRBJ2-1; D is unresolved. Trimming left V 0 bases short and J 6 bases short, with 4 bases between. The CDR3 is made up of 12 amino acids. Germline lookup yields CDR1 SGHRS and CDR2 YFSETQ. The chain's CDR3 is CASSLAPNEQFF. DNA of the CDR3: TGCGCCAGCAGCTTGGCACCCAATGAGCAGTTCTTC.

This clone was counted only a few times. V is TRBV2 and J is TRBJ2-3; D gene ambiguous. The CDR3 spans 15 residues. V was pared by 2 bases and J by 2 bases, with 11 bases between. Germline CDR1 reads SNHLY; CDR2 reads FYNNEI. CDR3 coding DNA: TGTGCCAGCAGTGAATTCGGCTTGAACACAGATACGCAGTATTTT. This translates into CASSEFGLNTDTQYF.

The chain is built from TRBV4-2 and TRBJ1-2, with TRBD1 matching over 8 bases. This CDR3 region has 17 residues. Germline V gene lookup returns CDR1 LGHNA and CDR2 YNFKEQ. V trimming: 0 bases; J trimming: 5 bases; junction bases outside the gene matches: 11. This CDR3 is CASSQEVWQGAFYGYTF. The CDR3 nucleotides are TGTGCCAGCAGCCAAGAGGTGTGGCAGGGGGCATTTTATGGCTACACCTTC.

This chain joins TRBV5-4 and TRBJ2-3, with 7 bases aligning to TRBD2. This CDR3 has 16 residues. J gave up 2 bases and V 0 bases, and 6 bases lay outside the gene matches. The germline V gene encodes CDR1 SGHNT and CDR2 YYREEE (reference sequence). The CDR3: CASSLAGGGSTDTQYF. As DNA, the CDR3 is TGTGCCAGCAGCTTGGCGGGGGGAGGGTCCACAGATACGCAGTATTTT.

This clone occurred a few times. V is TRBV4-1 and J is TRBJ2-5; D is perhaps TRBD2 (5 bases). This CDR3 contains 14 residues. The germline V and J ends were trimmed by 0 bases and 2 bases, with 7 bases remaining between them. Germline V CDR1 and CDR2: MGHRA, YSYEKL. The CDR3 DNA sequence: TGCGCCAGCAGCCAAGACCCGGGGCAAGAGACCCAGTACTTC. Protein sequence: CASSQDPGQETQYF.